The sequence of this TCR beta chain was determined in a study of T-cell reconstitution after alpha-beta-depleted transplantation in children. Preparation of the TCRbeta library was carried out with unique molecular identifiers. TCRdb reprocessed the PCR reads via MiXCR and lists one record per CDR3 protein. In the table there are some 500,000 distinct CDR3 sequences, 30% to 35% of which are singletons. This clonotype originated in a human donor who donated a stem cell graft to a child with aplastic anemia. Sequenced here: PBMCs from the stem cell graft donor, sampled from the stem cell graft.

CDR3 sequence: CSVDGRAGKSSYNEQFF. The CDR3, as DNA: TGCAGCGTTGACGGTCGGGCAGGCAAGAGCTCCTACAATGAGCAGTTCTTC. The chain combines TRBV29-1 with TRBJ2-1; unclear D gene. The V and J ends lost 3 bases and 0 bases respectively, with 18 bases between them. The germline CDR1 and CDR2 sequences are SQVTM and ANQGSEA. The CDR3 spans 17 residues.